This entry lists 5 T cell receptor beta chains sequenced from one sample in a study of T cell repertoires in cytomegalovirus infection. These receptors are not linked to any known antigen. TCRdb reprocessed the reads via MiXCR and lists one record per CDR3 protein. The sample carries around 300,000 distinct CDR3 sequences, less than 25% recorded once. This sample comprised cultured PBMCs, obtained from culture after CMV antigen stimulation. All receptors derive from a human donor in good health (CMV status not recorded). Some clones in this sample may be carry-over from other donors' samples.

A few counts support this clonotype. The genes are TRBV12-3 or TRBV12-4 and TRBJ1-5; no clear D gene. Trimming took 5 bases from V and 5 from J, leaving 13 bases between them. The CDR3 is 14 residues long. The CDR3 region has the DNA TGTGCCAGCAGTAGACCCGGTGGCGATCAGCCCCAGCATTTT. Translating it yields CASSRPGGDQPQHF.

The V gene is TRBV6-5, the J gene TRBJ2-1; D is uncertain. Trimming took 4 bases from V and 7 from J, leaving 8 bases between them. Looked up from germline, CDR1 is MNHEY and CDR2 is SVGAGI. This CDR3 is built from 12 residues. In DNA, the CDR3 is TGTGCCAGCAGTTCCAAGTTGAATGAGCAGTTCTTC. Translation gives CASSSKLNEQFF.

This clonotype occurred a few times. V gene TRBV28 combines with J gene TRBJ2-3; D is unclear. Between the trimmed V and J ends, which lost 9 bases and 2 bases, there was a span of 12 bases. The germline V gene encodes CDR1 MDHEN and CDR2 SYDVKM. The CDR3 is 13 residues long. The CDR3 DNA is TGTGCCAGTGGGCGTCTATTCACAGATACGCAGTATTTT. Its protein is CASGRLFTDTQYF.

This clonotype was detected only a few times. The CDR3 nucleotides read TGTGCCAGCAGCTTAGCGGGACAGGGGATTGAGCAGTTCTTC. This encodes CASSLAGQGIEQFF. The chain recombines TRBV7-9 with TRBJ2-1; 10 bases match TRBD1. Per the germline V gene, CDR1 is SEHNR and CDR2 is FQNEAQ (reference sequence). The CDR3 length is 14 residues. The J segment lost 9 bases and the V segment lost 0 bases, leaving 2 bases of the junction unmatched.

At least ten counts were recorded for this clonotype. The J gene is TRBJ2-3, the V gene TRBV7-2, with TRBD2 matching 7 bases. V dropped 5 bases and J dropped 4; count of bases not matched to a gene: 6. Germline loops: CDR1 SGHTA, CDR2 FQGNSA. The CDR3 is made up of 14 amino acids. CDR3 in amino acids: CASSPGLEADTQYF. CDR3 coding DNA: TGTGCCAGCAGCCCTGGACTAGAGGCAGATACGCAGTATTTT.